This TCR beta chain was documented in a study of neurological immune-mediated disorders. Time point described: longitudinal time-point 2. Source material was 2 million unsorted PBMCs, stored at -80 °C in RNAlater. Germline V lookup: CDR1 MNHNS, CDR2 SASEGT. The length of the CDR3 is 15 residues. V lost 2 bases, J lost 3 bases, and 4 bases stayed unmatched. It was by 5'RACE with 10-nucleotide random UMIs that the cDNA was made. TCRdb processed the 5' RACE reads anew with MiXCR; each CDR3 protein has one entry. The repertoire has approximately 31,000 distinct CDR3 sequences, roughly an eighth of them found once; the top ten carry 2.3%. This clonotype was recorded at least ten times. What it binds is unknown. General study results and limits: Expansion of TCR clones was greatest in HTLV-1-associated myelopathy and smallest in multiple sclerosis, where it fell below that of healthy controls. Private repertoires in all groups were suggested, as expanded clones shared no CDR3 amino acid sequences across subjects.

This rearrangement joins TRBV6-1 to TRBJ2-7; TRBD2 matches 10 bases. The source of this sequence is a woman between 40 and 50 years old in good health. Material for sequencing was PBMCs. The CDR3 DNA follows: TGTGCCAGCAGTGAAAGGGCTAGCGGGAGCTACGAGCAGTACTTC. It translates to CASSERASGSYEQYF.